These T cell receptor beta chains were read from a single sample in a study of Graves' ophthalmopathy and Graves' hyperthyroidism. MiXCR was run by TCRdb on the multiplex PCR reads, yielding one entry per CDR3 protein. The sample records about 1.2 million distinct CDR3 sequences, roughly 35% being singletons. Sequencing used peripheral blood or thyroid tissue (not recorded which). Receptor source: an adult man with Graves' hyperthyroidism. Both conserved end residues are part of each CDR3. A D gene is named only where the DNA matches it firmly. Size values are once, few and many counts, or a class for expanded clones, and some rows have none.

d_gene: -; v_gene: TRBV2; j_gene: TRBJ1-1; abundance: many; CDR3nt: TGTGCCAGCAGTGAAGTCGCCCCTAGGCATGCTTTCTTT; CDR3aa: CASSEVAPRHAFF
d_gene: -; v_gene: TRBV4-1; j_gene: TRBJ1-1; abundance: -; CDR3nt: TGCGCCAGCAGCCAAGTTGGGCGCACCCGGGACACTGAAGCTTTCTTT; CDR3aa: CASSQVGRTRDTEAFF
d_gene: TRBD1; v_gene: TRBV7-2; j_gene: TRBJ2-2; abundance: many; CDR3nt: TGTGCCAGCAGCCTATACGCGACAGGGGCCGGGGAGCTGTTTTTT; CDR3aa: CASSLYATGAGELFF
d_gene: TRBD2; v_gene: TRBV7-2; j_gene: TRBJ2-7; abundance: many; CDR3nt: TGTGCCAGCAGCCGTCTAGCGGGAAGCTCCTACGAGCAGTACTTC; CDR3aa: CASSRLAGSSYEQYF
d_gene: TRBD1; v_gene: TRBV7-2; j_gene: TRBJ2-7; abundance: many; CDR3nt: TGTGCCAGCAGCTCAACACAGGGGTCGTACGAGCAGTACTTC; CDR3aa: CASSSTQGSYEQYF
d_gene: -; v_gene: TRBV15; j_gene: TRBJ2-7; abundance: few; CDR3nt: TGTGCCACCACAATCGGCATCCTACGCGGCGAGCAGTACTTC; CDR3aa: CATTIGILRGEQYF
d_gene: -; v_gene: TRBV10-3; j_gene: TRBJ1-6; abundance: many; CDR3nt: TGTGCCATCAGTCTAGGACCGGGTGAGAATTCACCCCTCCACTTT; CDR3aa: CAISLGPGENSPLHF
d_gene: -; v_gene: TRBV29-1; j_gene: TRBJ1-5; abundance: few; CDR3nt: TGCAGCTACTGGACCAATCAGCCCCAGCATTTT; CDR3aa: CSYWTNQPQHF
d_gene: -; v_gene: TRBV7-2; j_gene: TRBJ1-5; abundance: -; CDR3nt: TGTGCCAGCAGCTTAGTTGGGGGGGGCGCTCAGCCCCAGCATTTT; CDR3aa: CASSLVGGGAQPQHF
d_gene: -; v_gene: TRBV20-1; j_gene: TRBJ2-5; abundance: many; CDR3nt: TGCAGTGCCGGACCTAGGGCGCAAGAGACCCAGTACTTC; CDR3aa: CSAGPRAQETQYF
d_gene: -; v_gene: TRBV6-1; j_gene: TRBJ2-5; abundance: -; CDR3nt: TGTGCCAGCAGTTTCCGACACAACCAAGAGACCCAGTACTTC; CDR3aa: CASSFRHNQETQYF
d_gene: -; v_gene: TRBV10-3; j_gene: TRBJ1-6; abundance: -; CDR3nt: TGTGCCATCAGGTATGACCTCCACTTT; CDR3aa: CAIRYDLHF
d_gene: -; v_gene: TRBV29-1; j_gene: TRBJ1-3; abundance: -; CDR3nt: TGCAGCGTTCTTACAGGGAACACCATATATTTT; CDR3aa: CSVLTGNTIYF
d_gene: -; v_gene: TRBV12-3/TRBV12-4; j_gene: TRBJ2-7; abundance: many; CDR3nt: TGTGCCAGCAGTTCCACCCAGAGCTACGAGCAGTACTTC; CDR3aa: CASSSTQSYEQYF
d_gene: TRBD1; v_gene: TRBV7-2; j_gene: TRBJ2-7; abundance: few; CDR3nt: TGTGCCAGCAGCCAGTACCATGAGGGACAGGGGGACGAGCAGTACTTC; CDR3aa: CASSQYHEGQGDEQYF
d_gene: TRBD1; v_gene: TRBV6-6; j_gene: TRBJ2-5; abundance: -; CDR3nt: TGTGCCAGCAGCCGACAGGGGAAGACCCAGTACTTC; CDR3aa: CASSRQGKTQYF